This T cell receptor beta chain was documented in a study of naive and memory T cell subsets (dated by TCRdb to the late 2010s). For the study in its entirety: An open-source, UMI-based TCR alpha and beta sequencing pipeline was applied to sorted naive and memory peripheral blood T cell subsets. Complete agreement was observed between the functional CMV T cell responses and the IgG serology results. RNA was DNase-treated and reverse transcribed with TCR constant-region primers, mostly using SuperScript III.

Beyond this particular receptor, the publication reports: A clonotype was defined as a single alpha or beta chain sequence rather than as a paired alpha/beta receptor. Once error correction was done, more than 90% of naive TCR sequences showed up just once, which made the naive abundance distributions much steeper than those of the memory subsets. RNA-based TCR counts may be affected by expression changes linked to T cell activation and differentiation. Naive repertoires, especially CD8, contained a few larger clonotypes, possibly memory cells re-expressing CD45RA. TCR abundance followed a power law with an exponent that was different for naive and memory subsets but consistent across the three individuals. Gini index rose and Shannon and inverse Simpson diversity fell from naive through CM, EM and EMRA in both CD4 and CD8 cells. The repertoire findings for the naive and memory subsets could not be validated against a ground truth because none was available.

Library construction relied on UMI-ligation and nested PCR. An equimolar mix of two oligonucleotides covering both TRBC1 and TRBC2 was used as the beta constant-region primer. Four rounds of PCR, combining the SP2 primer with nested alpha and beta constant-region primers, were used to amplify the ligated cDNA. A single-stranded oligonucleotide containing the SP2 primer and a 12-nucleotide UMI was joined to the 3' end of the cDNA by T4 RNA ligase 1. Incubation of the ligation reaction was carried out at 16 degrees C for about 18-25 hours. PCR2 was typically run as a SYBR Green qPCR and stopped at a predetermined threshold to prevent over-amplification. Agencourt AMPure XP magnetic beads were used for all purifications after the first. Library quantification was done by Qubit, followed by a TapeStation check on which the main peak was expected at around 650 bp. Pooled libraries were sequenced on an Illumina MiSeq with v2 2x251 paired-end kits, typically giving roughly 0.9-2.2 million reads per sample. Each sample's library went into the pool at roughly 4.4 nM, and roughly 4.5-8% PhiX was added to help with cluster recognition. The paper's processing steps were these. V and J genes were assigned to Demultiplexor-processed FASTQ reads by Decombinator through tag matching, with a single base-pair mismatch being allowed. Collapsinator relied on UMIs to fix sequencing errors as well as frequency errors caused by PCR heterogeneity. CDR3Translator translated TCRs and extracted CDR3s from the conserved cysteine to the FGXG phenylalanine, flagging non-productive sequences. Repertoires were subsampled to equal numbers of UMI-defined TCRs before Gini, Shannon entropy and inverse Simpson indices were calculated. Within the linear range, a power law was fitted to clonotype abundance distributions using maximum likelihood. When run on a single naive CD8 sample, MIGEC and the pipeline yielded similar UMI counts, similar unique TCR numbers and similar clonal distributions. In one analysis, naive TCRs that were also found in any memory subset of the same donor were excluded from the naive repertoire. Repertoires were searched for 7,000 to 7,500 CMV-associated CDR3 sequences compiled from VDJdb and a published dataset. Using fastp trimming at Q25 and MiXCR clonotype assembly, TCRdb reanalyzed the public sequencing data and kept in-frame beta chains. Entries are consolidated by CDR3 protein sequence, retaining the most common genes and DNA. In this record, the V and J calls reflect TCRdb's handling and not the investigators' own analysis. The sample includes roughly 83,000 distinct CDR3 sequences, with around 11% observed a single time. The ten top clones hold 0.12% to 0.15% of the sample.

Separate amplification of TCR alpha and beta chain libraries was performed from the second PCR step onward. Donor CMV status was determined by IFNgamma production from CD4+ T cells after overnight stimulation of fresh PBMCs with CMV viral lysate. Using Miltenyi beads, CD4 T cells were first positively selected, and CD8 T cells were then positively selected from the CD4-negative fraction. After staining for CD3, CD4, CD8, CD45RA, CD27 and a live/dead dye, cells were sorted on a BD Aria II into four subsets based on CD45RA and CD27. Three healthy volunteers provided blood, and the blood of each volunteer was split into CD4 and CD8 T cells and then into four differentiation subsets. Around 130 ml of peripheral blood was collected from each donor, and PBMC were isolated from the blood using Ficoll-Paque PLUS density-gradient centrifugation. Sorted cells were lysed in RLT buffer, and RNA was extracted with a Qiagen RNeasy kit and stored at -80°C.

Comments on this clonotype: Its cognate antigen has yet to be identified. No clone much larger than this one lies a single base away; base qualities are absent.

Trimming costs V 6 bases and J 8 bases, and their ends lie 16 bases apart. The CDR3 contains 14 residues, cysteine and phenylalanine counted. The kept DNA is CDR3 alone, 42 bases in frame from the first base. Based on the germline V gene, the CDR1 and CDR2 sequences are MGHRA and YSYEKL. The receptor was derived from a human donor in good health. The V gene is TRBV4-1 and the J gene is TRBJ1-4; the D gene lacks a confident call. The sample taken for sequencing was naive CD4+ T cells from blood. The intended sense of this specimen's cell subset or site label: naive T cells, CD45RA high CD27+. This receptor has the CDR3 CASSRGFEREKLFF. The nucleotide sequence is given as TGCGCCAGCAGTCGCGGTTTCGAGCGCGAAAAACTGTTTTTT.